The 8 T cell receptor beta chains below all came from one sample that was sequenced in a study of blood T cell repertoires in COVID-19. TCRdb's copy holds only in-frame clones and misses some; the assay was immunoSEQ multiplex PCR. The sample records under 150,000 clones, approximately 80% being singletons. Sequencing was performed on peripheral blood. The source is a woman of 80 years or more with active or convalescent COVID-19.

This chain connects TRBV19 to TRBJ1-4; 9 bases align to TRBD1. This CDR3 contains 15 residues. Trimming cost V 6 bases and J 7 bases; bases outside gene matches: 9. Germline-derived CDR1 and CDR2 are LNHDA and SQIVND (reference sequence). Here the CDR3 reads CASRKPGQGGEKLFF. The DNA of the CDR3 is TGTGCCAGTAGAAAACCGGGACAGGGAGGTGAAAAACTGTTTTTT.

The chain combines TRBV19 with TRBJ1-3, with 9 bases fitting TRBD1. CDR1 and CDR2 from the germline V gene are LNHDA and SQIVND (reference sequence). V shed 5 bases, J shed 3 bases, and the junction held 8 bases outside the gene matches. CDR3 size: 16 residues. The CDR3: CASSPTGTGFGNTIYF. The CDR3, as DNA: TGTGCCAGTAGTCCGACCGGGACAGGGTTTGGAAACACCATATATTTT. The variable domain in full, with the rest retrieved from reference TRBV19 and TRBJ1-3, is DGGITQSPKYLFRKEGQNVTLSCEQNLNHDAMYWYRQDPGQGLRLIYYSQIVNDFQKGDIAEGYSVSREKKESFPLTVTSAQKNPTAFYLCASSPTGTGFGNTIYFGEGSWLTVV.

CDR3: CASSSKTPLAGGSNEQFF. As DNA, the CDR3 is TGTGCCAGCAGCTCGAAGACCCCTCTAGCGGGGGGCTCGAATGAGCAGTTCTTC. The chain employs TRBV3-1 (or the pseudogene TRBV3-2) and TRBJ2-1; TRBD2 matches at 11 bases. The V gene end was trimmed by 5 bases and the J gene end by 7 bases; junction bases not matched to a gene: 16. The germline gives CDR1 LGHDT, CDR2 YNNKEL (reference sequence). The CDR3 runs 18 residues.

The chain is built from TRBV7-9 and TRBJ1-6; tentative D call: TRBD1 (5 bases). The CDR3 consists of 13 residues. Germline V CDR1 and CDR2: SEHNR, FQNEAQ (reference sequence). V lost 5 bases and J 7 bases, leaving 9 bases between the germline ends. CDR3 protein: CASSPTANSPLHF. The CDR3 nucleotides are TGTGCCAGCAGCCCGACAGCCAATTCACCCCTCCACTTT.

The V gene is TRBV28, the J gene TRBJ1-2; TRBD1 is a possible D gene (6 bases). With 6 bases removed from V and 3 bases from J, the gap between germline ends came to 11 bases. Germline CDR1 and CDR2: MDHEN and SYDVKM. CDR3 size: 13 residues. Here the CDR3 DNA reads TGTGCCAGCAGGGTAACAGGGCACTATGGCTACACCTTC. As protein: CASRVTGHYGYTF.

There are a few counts of this clone. The chain uses TRBV5-1 and TRBJ1-1; D uncertain. CDR1 is SGHRS, CDR2 YFSETQ, per germline. V lost 4 bases to trimming and J lost 4 bases, with 17 bases between them. CDR3 length: 15 amino acids. Here the CDR3 DNA reads TGCGCCAGCAGCCCTGGTAGGGCGGGAGTCACTGAAGCTTTCTTT. It specifies CASSPGRAGVTEAFF.

This sequence joins TRBV6-5 and TRBJ2-3; 7 bases align to TRBD2. Germline CDR1 reads MNHEY; CDR2 reads SVGAGI. V lost 6 bases and J lost 2; bases outside the gene matches: 8. The CDR3 covers 15 residues. The CDR3 DNA sequence: TGTGCCAGCAGCCTAGCGGAGTCTAACACAGATACGCAGTATTTT. Its translation: CASSLAESNTDTQYF.

J is TRBJ1-2 and V is TRBV3-1 (or the pseudogene TRBV3-2); maybe TRBD1 (6 bases). Germline CDR1 LGHDT, CDR2 YNNKEL (reference sequence). The CDR3 is 19 amino acids. V dropped 0 bases and J dropped 2 bases, with 22 bases sitting between them. For the CDR3, the DNA is TGTGCCAGCAGCCAAGACTATGGGGGACATTCGTCGTGGAACTATGGCTACACCTTC. Translating gives CASSQDYGGHSSWNYGYTF.